Presented here are 10 T cell receptor beta chains from one specimen sequenced in a study of T-cell reconstitution after alpha-beta-depleted transplantation in children. A library of TCRbeta sequences, prepared with unique molecular identifiers, was generated. TCRdb used MiXCR to reprocess the PCR reads, holding one entry per CDR3 protein. The table includes about 980,000 distinct CDR3 sequences, about 29% detected once. The material was PBMCs, mostly from graft donor cells, obtained 360 days after TCRalphabeta/CD19-depleted stem cell transplant. Receptors originate from a boy less than two years old who had a stem cell transplant for SCID, so the T cells may come from the graft donor.

The CDR3 bases are TGTGCCAGCAGTTGGGGACTAGCGGGGGGCTTAGATACGCAGTATTTT. Translated, it gives CASSWGLAGGLDTQYF. This chain uses TRBV12-3 or TRBV12-4 with TRBJ2-3; 15 bases are a match to TRBD2. V shed 4 bases, J shed 5 bases, and the junction held 4 bases outside the gene matches. The CDR3 is 16 amino acids.

The chain couples TRBV12-3 or TRBV12-4 to TRBJ1-2; tentatively, D is TRBD1 (5 bases). The CDR3 covers 18 residues. V dropped 0 bases and J dropped 1 base, with 18 bases sitting between them. The CDR3 region has the DNA TGTGCCAGCAGTTTAGCGTTGGGGCAGATCCCACATAACTATGGCTACACCTTC. Translating gives CASSLALGQIPHNYGYTF.

The V and J genes are TRBV11-1 and TRBJ2-2; the match to TRBD1 covers 7 bases. Germline loops: CDR1 SGHAT, CDR2 FQDESV (reference sequence). The trim removed 2 bases at V and 8 bases at J, leaving 17 bases unmatched. This CDR3 contains 18 residues. Written as DNA, the CDR3 is TGTGCCAGCAGCTTACCCATCCGGGGACAGACCTCAAGAGGGGAGCTGTTTTTT. Protein: CASSLPIRGQTSRGELFF.

A few counts support this clonotype. Here the CDR3 reads CASRRDTRTGYEQYF. The DNA for the CDR3 is TGTGCCAGCAGGCGGGACACACGAACCGGCTACGAGCAGTACTTC. V is TRBV12-3 or TRBV12-4 and J is TRBJ2-7, with D possibly called TRBD1 or TRBD2 (6 bases each). The CDR3 runs 15 residues. Trimming pared 6 bases from V and 3 bases from J, leaving 18 bases between.

This clonotype came up a few times. The chain combines TRBV12-3 or TRBV12-4 with TRBJ1-1, with D perhaps TRBD1 (5 bases). The CDR3 totals 13 residues. V lost 7 bases, J lost 5 bases, and 14 bases lay in between. The CDR3 reads CASITDKTTEAFF. The CDR3 nucleotides read TGTGCCAGCATAACGGACAAGACGACTGAAGCTTTCTTT.

This chain's CDR3 is CASSLGSELFF. The CDR3 bases are TGTGCCAGCAGCTTAGGATCGGAGCTGTTTTTT. The rearrangement uses TRBV13 and TRBJ2-2; D unclear. This CDR3 spans 11 amino acids. In germline, CDR1 is PRHDT, CDR2 FYEKMQ (reference sequence). Between the trimmed V and J ends, which lost 0 bases and 10 bases, there was a span of 3 bases.

The chain joins TRBV7-2 to TRBJ2-1, with 8 positions matching TRBD1. The CDR3 contains 13 residues. Germline V lookup: CDR1 SGHTA, CDR2 FQGNSA. With V trimmed by 5 bases and J by 10 bases, 7 bases remained unmatched. For the CDR3, the DNA is TGTGCCAGCAGCCGACAGGGGTTGGGGGAGCAGTTCTTC. The encoded protein is CASSRQGLGEQFF.

This sequence joins TRBV20-1 and TRBJ2-7; TRBD1 aligns across 9 bases. This CDR3 region has 15 residues. Unmatched junction bases numbered 3, after V lost 0 bases and J lost 0 bases. In germline, CDR1 is DFQATT, CDR2 SNEGSKA (reference sequence). For the CDR3, the DNA is TGCAGTGCTAGAGATACAGGGGGCTACTCCTACGAGCAGTACTTC. Translation gives CSARDTGGYSYEQYF.

This clonotype was detected once. This chain's CDR3 is CSARDASPDTQYF. The DNA of the CDR3 is TGCAGTGCTAGAGATGCAAGTCCAGATACGCAGTATTTT. This chain uses TRBV20-1 with TRBJ2-3; no clear D. Trimming stripped 0 bases from V and 4 bases from J, with 8 bases between. The germline V gene has CDR1 DFQATT and CDR2 SNEGSKA (reference sequence). CDR3 length: 13 residues.

The chain combines TRBV9 with TRBJ2-5, with D hard to call. The CDR3 spans 13 residues. Per germline, CDR1 SGDLS and CDR2 YYNGEE. V dropped 0 bases and J dropped 0 bases, with 3 bases sitting between them. The CDR3 region has the DNA TGTGCCAGCAGCGTAGATGACCAAGAGACCCAGTACTTC. Protein sequence: CASSVDDQETQYF.